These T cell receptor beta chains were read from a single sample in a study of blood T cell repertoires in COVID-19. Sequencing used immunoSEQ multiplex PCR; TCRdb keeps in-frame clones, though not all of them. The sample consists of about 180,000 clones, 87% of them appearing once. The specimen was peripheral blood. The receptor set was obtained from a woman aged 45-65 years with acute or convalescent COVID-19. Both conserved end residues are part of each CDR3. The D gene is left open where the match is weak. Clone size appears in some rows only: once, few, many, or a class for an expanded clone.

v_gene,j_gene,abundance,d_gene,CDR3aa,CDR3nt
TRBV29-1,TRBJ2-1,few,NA,CSGRDRDYNEQFF,TGCAGCGGGAGGGACAGAGACTACAATGAGCAGTTCTTC
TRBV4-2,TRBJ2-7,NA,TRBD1,CASSQVQGQGVDEQYF,TGTGCCAGCAGCCAAGTCCAGGGACAGGGCGTGGACGAGCAGTACTTC
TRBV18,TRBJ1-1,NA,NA,CASSPQGQNTEAFF,TGTGCCAGCTCACCACAGGGGCAGAACACTGAAGCTTTCTTT
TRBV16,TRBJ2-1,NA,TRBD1,CASAGAGGSYNEQFF,TGTGCCAGCGCAGGGGCAGGGGGATCCTACAATGAGCAGTTCTTC
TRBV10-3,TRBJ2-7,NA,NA,CAISDGIGAIYEQYF,TGTGCCATCAGTGATGGTATAGGGGCCATCTACGAGCAGTACTTC
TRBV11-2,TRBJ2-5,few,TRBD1,CASTRTGIGETQYF,TGTGCCAGCACCAGGACAGGGATAGGGGAGACCCAGTACTTC
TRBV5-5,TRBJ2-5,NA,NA,CASSSPGNLQETQYF,TGTGCCAGCAGCTCACCCGGGAACCTACAAGAGACCCAGTACTTC
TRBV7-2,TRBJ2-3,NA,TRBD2,CASSLLAGTDTQYF,TGTGCCAGCAGCTTACTAGCGGGGACAGATACGCAGTATTTT
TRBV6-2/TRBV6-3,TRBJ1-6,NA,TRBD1,CASSPPGQGNSPLHF,TGTGCCAGCAGTCCGCCGGGACAGGGGAATTCACCCCTCCACTTT
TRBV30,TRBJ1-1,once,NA,CAWKKAGSVNTEAFF,TGTGCCTGGAAAAAAGCGGGCTCGGTGAACACTGAAGCTTTCTTT
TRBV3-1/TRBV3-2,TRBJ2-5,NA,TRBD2,CASSPPGGGRETQYF,TGTGCCAGCAGCCCCCCGGGGGGGGGCAGAGAGACCCAGTACTTC
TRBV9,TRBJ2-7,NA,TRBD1,CASSVGTGGIYEQYF,TGTGCCAGCAGCGTAGGTACAGGGGGTATCTACGAGCAGTACTTC
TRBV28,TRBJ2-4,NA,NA,CASSSLSAKNIQYF,TGTGCCAGCAGTTCCCTGAGCGCCAAAAACATTCAGTACTTC
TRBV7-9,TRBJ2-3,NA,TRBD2,CASSFGTSYDTQYF,TGTGCCAGCAGCTTCGGGACTAGCTATGATACGCAGTATTTT
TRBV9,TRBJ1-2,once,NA,CASSVAATGPSDGYTF,TGTGCCAGCAGCGTAGCGGCGACAGGTCCCTCTGATGGCTACACCTTC
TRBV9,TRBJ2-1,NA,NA,CASTWGGSSYNEQFF,TGTGCCAGCACGTGGGGCGGTAGCTCCTACAATGAGCAGTTCTTC
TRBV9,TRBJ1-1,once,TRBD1,CASSVLQGGVNTEAFF,TGTGCCAGCAGCGTCCTACAGGGGGGAGTAAACACTGAAGCTTTCTTT
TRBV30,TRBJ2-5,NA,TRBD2,CAWSVLADPMETQYF,TGTGCCTGGAGTGTACTAGCGGATCCTATGGAGACCCAGTACTTC
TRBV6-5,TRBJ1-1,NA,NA,CAIPSMRTEAFF,TGTGCCATCCCGTCTATGCGCACTGAAGCTTTCTTT
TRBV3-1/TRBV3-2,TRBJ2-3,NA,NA,CASSQGAVPGTDTQYF,TGTGCCAGCAGCCAGGGAGCGGTTCCCGGGACAGATACGCAGTATTTT
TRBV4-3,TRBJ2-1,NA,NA,CASSQGSQDLYNEQFF,TGCGCCAGCAGCCAGGGGAGTCAGGACCTCTACAATGAGCAGTTCTTC
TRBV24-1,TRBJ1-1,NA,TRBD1,CATKDRGNTEAFF,TGTGCCACCAAAGACAGGGGGAACACTGAAGCTTTCTTT
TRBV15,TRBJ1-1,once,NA,CATSSQGSTEAFF,TGTGCCACCAGCAGTCAGGGAAGCACTGAAGCTTTCTTT
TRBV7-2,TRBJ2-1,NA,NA,CASSLGGGEQFF,TGTGCCAGCAGCTTAGGAGGGGGTGAGCAGTTCTTC
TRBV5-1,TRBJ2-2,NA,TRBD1,CASSLPDRAGGELFF,TGCGCCAGCAGCTTACCGGACAGGGCTGGCGGGGAGCTGTTTTTT
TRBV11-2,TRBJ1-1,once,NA,CASSAGDTEAFF,TGTGCCAGCAGCGCAGGGGACACTGAAGCTTTCTTT
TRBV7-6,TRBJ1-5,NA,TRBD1,CASSLEDRGRQPQHF,TGTGCCAGCAGCTTAGAGGACAGGGGAAGGCAGCCCCAGCATTTT
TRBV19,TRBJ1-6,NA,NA,CASSITGRNSPLHF,TGTGCCAGTAGTATAACAGGACGTAATTCACCCCTCCACTTT
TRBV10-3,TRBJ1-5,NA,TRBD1,CATQGVLGSNQPQHF,TGTGCCACCCAGGGGGTTCTCGGAAGCAATCAGCCCCAGCATTTT
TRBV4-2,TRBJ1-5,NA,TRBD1,CASSLLKPGQGNQPQHF,TGTGCCAGCAGCCTCCTAAAACCGGGACAGGGTAATCAGCCCCAGCATTTT
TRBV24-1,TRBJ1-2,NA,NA,CATRDTGHCFYGYTF,TGTGCCACCAGAGATACGGGACATTGTTTCTATGGCTACACCTTC
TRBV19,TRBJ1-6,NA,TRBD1,CASSTETGYLDNSPLHF,TGTGCCAGTAGTACCGAGACAGGGTACTTGGATAATTCACCCCTCCACTTT
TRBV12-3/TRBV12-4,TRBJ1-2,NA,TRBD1,CASSIDRVYGYTF,TGTGCCAGCAGTATAGACAGGGTATATGGCTACACCTTC
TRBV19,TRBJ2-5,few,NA,CASSIGSRGSQETQYF,TGTGCCAGTAGTATAGGAAGCCGAGGGAGTCAAGAGACCCAGTACTTC
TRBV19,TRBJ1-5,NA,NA,CASSIFRDPNQPQHF,TGTGCCAGTAGTATCTTCAGGGATCCCAATCAGCCCCAGCATTTT
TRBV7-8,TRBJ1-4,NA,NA,CASSWTETNEKLFF,TGTGCCAGCAGCTGGACAGAGACTAATGAAAAACTGTTTTTT
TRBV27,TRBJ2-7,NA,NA,CASSFHGSYEQYF,TGTGCCAGCAGTTTCCACGGGTCCTACGAGCAGTACTTC
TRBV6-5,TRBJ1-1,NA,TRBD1,CASSYSRQGNTEAFF,TGTGCCAGCAGTTACTCCCGACAGGGGAACACTGAAGCTTTCTTT
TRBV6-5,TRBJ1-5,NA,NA,CASRVFQVSNQPQHF,TGTGCCAGCAGGGTTTTTCAGGTTAGCAATCAGCCCCAGCATTTT